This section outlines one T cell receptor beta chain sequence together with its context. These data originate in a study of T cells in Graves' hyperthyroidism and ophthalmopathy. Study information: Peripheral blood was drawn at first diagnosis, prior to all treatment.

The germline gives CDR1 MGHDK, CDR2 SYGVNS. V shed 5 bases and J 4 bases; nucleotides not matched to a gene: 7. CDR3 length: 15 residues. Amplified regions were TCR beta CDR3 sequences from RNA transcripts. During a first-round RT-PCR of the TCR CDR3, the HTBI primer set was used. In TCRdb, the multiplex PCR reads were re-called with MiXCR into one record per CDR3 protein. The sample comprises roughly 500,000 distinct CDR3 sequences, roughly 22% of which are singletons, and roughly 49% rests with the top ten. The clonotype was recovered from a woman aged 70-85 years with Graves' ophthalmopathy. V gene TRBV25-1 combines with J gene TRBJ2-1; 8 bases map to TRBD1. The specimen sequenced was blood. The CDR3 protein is CASSNRGSFYNEQFF. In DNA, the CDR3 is TGTGCCAGCAGTAACAGGGGGTCCTTTTACAATGAGCAGTTCTTC.